This T cell receptor beta chain was sequenced in a study of spatial heterogeneity in lung cancer (dated by TCRdb to 2018 to 2020). Describing the broader study: Donors were some 67 patients with early-stage, untreated non-small cell lung cancer from the lung TRACERx cohort. Beta-chain transcripts were consistently detected in greater numbers than alpha-chain transcripts, which likely reflects a higher abundance of beta-chain transcripts. TCR repertoire features were related to nonsynonymous mutation counts determined by whole-exome sequencing of tumor tissue. TCR alpha and beta repertoires were quantitatively compared across multiple tumor regions, matched nontumor lung and blood in non-small cell lung cancer. At surgery, over 200 tumor regions, around 65 matched nontumor lung samples and 56 PBMC samples were TCR-sequenced for both alpha and beta chains. In the raw uncorrected reads, each unique combination of TCR and UMI appeared more than ten times on average. Follow-up PBMC samples were sequenced whenever the samples were available, and the median time to follow-up was around 2 years after resection. What the study reported, not specific to this receptor: Confirming at a functional level the hypothesis that regional TCRs recognize regional mutations was considered to require additional single-cell paired TCR alpha and beta sequencing. Only 13 to 15 patients were included in the comparisons of baseline and follow-up blood repertoires. Ubiquitous expanded tumor TCRs were found in blood more often at tumor resection than at routine follow-up.

The table lists this clonotype with many counts. What this receptor recognizes is not known. No quality values exist for individual bases; no much larger clone is one base distant. The method was 5' RACE. The instrument given in TCRdb is NextSeq 500. The TCR library protocol attached a unique molecular identifier to each TCR cDNA molecule to allow correction of PCR and sequencing errors. As for the authors' bioinformatics: Decombinator tools were used for TCR identification, UMI-based error correction and CDR3 extraction. TCRs above a frequency of 2 per 1,000, corresponding to the top 1% of the tumor frequency distribution, were defined as expanded. Renyi diversity was computed with the R vegan package after each repertoire had been subsampled 100 times to 5,000 TCRs. CDR3 similarity networks were built from amino acid triplet string-kernel similarity, connecting CDR3s with pairwise similarity above 0.82. Using fastp at Q25 and MiXCR, TCRdb reprocessed the public reads and kept productive beta chains. Each record represents a unique CDR3 protein, reported with the most common genes and DNA among its rows. The V and J calls, along with clone size, are taken from TCRdb and not from the paper's own processing. The sample table lists 42,000 or so distinct CDR3 sequences, about 10% of them with a count of one. The ten largest clones take up 17% of the sample.

Reading the germline V gene gives CDR1 KGHSH and CDR2 LQKENI. The junction shows trimming of 3 bases on V and 1 base on J, plus 11 bases between the germline ends. Including cysteine and phenylalanine, the CDR3 has 15 amino acids. Only the CDR3 region is kept as DNA, spanning 45 bases read in frame from base 1. Read against the paper, the sample's time point label means: blood at routine non-recurrence follow-up after resection. For TCR sequencing, whole RNA was extracted from tumor and nontumor lung tissue, or from cryopreserved PBMC samples, and no cell sorting was done. Patients were selected for TCR sequencing only if sufficient RNA was available from at least two tumor regions.

Sequenced material: PBMCs, taken at follow-up. This receptor was taken from a female donor with early-stage non-small cell lung cancer. The rearrangement joined TRBV18 to TRBJ2-3; TRBD2 is a possible D gene, resting on 7 matching bases. This receptor has the CDR3 CASSPTRGRTDTQYF. The nucleotides are TGTGCCAGCTCACCCACGCGGGGGCGCACAGATACGCAGTATTTT.